Given below is one TCR beta chain in context. The target antigen is unknown. This CDR3 spans 13 amino acids. Trimming shortened V by 3 bases and J by 7 bases, and 15 bases separated the two germline ends. Germline CDR1 reads GTSNPN; CDR2 reads SVGIG (reference sequence). These data are taken from a study of cytotoxic CD8 clonotypes in ibrutinib-treated CLL. For the study at large: Partial response was seen in about 24 patients and complete response in 2; after median roughly 66 months, roughly 14 stayed remitted, around 12 progressed.

Sequencing was performed with immunoSEQ multiplex PCR; in TCRdb, only in-frame clones are kept and a portion is missing. The sample carries about 130,000 clones, roughly 80% recorded once. Notes on the study in general: With treatment, public clonotypes, which were uncommon, either contracted or remained stable. Different sampling times were used for sustained-remission and progressing patients. Relative to age-matched healthy donors, clonality at baseline was higher, and it tracked circulating CD8+ T-cell counts.

The chain joins TRBV30 to TRBJ1-2, with D perhaps matching TRBD1 (5 bases). The material was PBMCs, obtained after 24 months of ibrutinib treatment. The TCR comes from a human donor with chronic lymphocytic leukemia. The CDR3 DNA follows: TGTGCCTGGAGGGCCCCAGCCGGGGGTGGCTACACCTTC. This encodes CAWRAPAGGGYTF.